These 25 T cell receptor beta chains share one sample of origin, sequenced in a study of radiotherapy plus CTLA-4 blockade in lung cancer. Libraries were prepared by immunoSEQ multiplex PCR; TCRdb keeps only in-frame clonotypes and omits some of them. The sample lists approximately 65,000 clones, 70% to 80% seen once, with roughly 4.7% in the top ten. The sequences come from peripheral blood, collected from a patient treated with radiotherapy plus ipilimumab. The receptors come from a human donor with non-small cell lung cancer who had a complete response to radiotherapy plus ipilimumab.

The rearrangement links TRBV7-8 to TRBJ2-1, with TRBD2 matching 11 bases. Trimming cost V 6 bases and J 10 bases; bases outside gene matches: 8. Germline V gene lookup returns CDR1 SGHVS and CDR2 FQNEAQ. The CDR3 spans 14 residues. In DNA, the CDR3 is TGTGCCAGCAGTTTACTAGCGGGAGCGGGGGAGCAGTTCTTC. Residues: CASSLLAGAGEQFF.

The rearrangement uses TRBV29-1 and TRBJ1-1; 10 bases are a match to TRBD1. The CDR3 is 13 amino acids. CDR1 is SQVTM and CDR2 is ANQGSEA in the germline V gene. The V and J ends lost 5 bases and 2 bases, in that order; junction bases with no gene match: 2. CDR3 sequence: CSVRTGGNTEAFF. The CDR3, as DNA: TGCAGCGTTAGGACAGGGGGAAACACTGAAGCTTTCTTT.

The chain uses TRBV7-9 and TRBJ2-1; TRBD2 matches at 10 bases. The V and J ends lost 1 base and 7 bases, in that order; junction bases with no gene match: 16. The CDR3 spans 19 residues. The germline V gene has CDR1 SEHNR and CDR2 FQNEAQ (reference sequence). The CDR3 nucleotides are TGTGCCAGCAGCTTAGAAGGATGGGAAAGCGGGAGGGCCCGGAATGAGCAGTTCTTC. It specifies CASSLEGWESGRARNEQFF.

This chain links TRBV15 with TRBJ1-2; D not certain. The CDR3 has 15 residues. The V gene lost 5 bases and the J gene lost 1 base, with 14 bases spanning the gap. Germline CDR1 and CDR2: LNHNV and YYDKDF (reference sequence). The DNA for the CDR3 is TGTGCCACCAGCCCCCCGAGATTCATTAACTATGGCTACACCTTC. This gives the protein CATSPPRFINYGYTF.

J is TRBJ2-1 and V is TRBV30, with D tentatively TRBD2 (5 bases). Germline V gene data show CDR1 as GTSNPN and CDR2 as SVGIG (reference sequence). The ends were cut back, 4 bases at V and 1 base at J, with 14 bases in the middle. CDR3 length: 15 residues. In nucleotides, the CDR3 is TGTGCCTGGAAGTTGTGGCCGGGGTCCTACAATGAGCAGTTCTTC. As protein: CAWKLWPGSYNEQFF.

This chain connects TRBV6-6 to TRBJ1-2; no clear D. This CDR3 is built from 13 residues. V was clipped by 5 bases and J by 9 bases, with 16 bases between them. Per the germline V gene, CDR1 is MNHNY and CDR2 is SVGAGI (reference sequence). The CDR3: CASSADRLGSYTF. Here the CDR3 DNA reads TGTGCCAGCAGTGCGGACCGCTTAGGTAGCTACACCTTC.

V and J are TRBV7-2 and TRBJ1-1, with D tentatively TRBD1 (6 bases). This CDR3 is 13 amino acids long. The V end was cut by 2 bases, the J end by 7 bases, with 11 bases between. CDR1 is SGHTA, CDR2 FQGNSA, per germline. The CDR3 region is CASSLWGQREAFF. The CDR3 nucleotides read TGTGCCAGCAGCTTATGGGGGCAGCGTGAAGCTTTCTTT.

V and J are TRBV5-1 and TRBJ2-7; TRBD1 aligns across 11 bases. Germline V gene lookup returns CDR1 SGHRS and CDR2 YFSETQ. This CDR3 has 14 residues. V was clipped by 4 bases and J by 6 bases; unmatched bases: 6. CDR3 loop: CASSTGTGGSEQYV. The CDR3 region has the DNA TGCGCCAGCAGCACCGGGACAGGGGGTTCCGAGCAGTACGTC.

The CDR3 bases are TGTGCCAGCAGTTACCACGGTGCTGGCGGCTATGGCTACACCTTC. It translates to CASSYHGAGGYGYTF. The genes are TRBV6-5 and TRBJ1-2; no firm D call. Germline-derived CDR1 and CDR2 are MNHEY and SVGAGI. V gave up 2 bases and J gave up 4 bases, with 14 bases separating them. This CDR3 spans 15 amino acids.

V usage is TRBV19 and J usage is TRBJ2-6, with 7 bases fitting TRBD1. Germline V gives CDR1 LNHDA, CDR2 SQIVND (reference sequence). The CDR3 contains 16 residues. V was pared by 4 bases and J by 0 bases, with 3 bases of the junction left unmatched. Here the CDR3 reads CASSTDRASGANVLTF. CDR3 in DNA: TGTGCCAGTAGTACAGACAGGGCCTCTGGGGCCAACGTCCTGACTTTC.

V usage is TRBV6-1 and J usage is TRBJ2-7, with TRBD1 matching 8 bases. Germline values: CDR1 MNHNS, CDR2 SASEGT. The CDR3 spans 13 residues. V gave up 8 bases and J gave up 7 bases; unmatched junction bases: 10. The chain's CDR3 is CASGRQGLGEQYV. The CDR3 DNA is TGTGCCAGCGGCCGACAGGGGCTGGGGGAGCAGTACGTC.

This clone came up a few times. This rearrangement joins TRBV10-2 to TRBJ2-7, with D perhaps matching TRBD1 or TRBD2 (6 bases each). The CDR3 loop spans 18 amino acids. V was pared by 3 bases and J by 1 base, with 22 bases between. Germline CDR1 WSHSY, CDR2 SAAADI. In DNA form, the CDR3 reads TGCGCCAGCAGTGACCCCGGGGGCACCGGGGTGAGGTCCTACGAGCAGTACGTC. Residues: CASSDPGGTGVRSYEQYV.

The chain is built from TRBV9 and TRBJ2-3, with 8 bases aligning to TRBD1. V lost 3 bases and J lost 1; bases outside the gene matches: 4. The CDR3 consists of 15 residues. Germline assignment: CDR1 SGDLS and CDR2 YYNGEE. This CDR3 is CASSGRGRGTDTQYF. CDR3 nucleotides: TGTGCCAGCAGCGGCAGGGGGCGCGGCACAGATACGCAGTATTTT.

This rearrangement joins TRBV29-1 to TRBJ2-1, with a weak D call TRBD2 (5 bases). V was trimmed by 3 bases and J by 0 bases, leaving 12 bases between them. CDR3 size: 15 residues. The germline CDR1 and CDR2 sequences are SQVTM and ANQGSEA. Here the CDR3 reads CSVEPRGFSYNEQFF. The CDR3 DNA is TGCAGCGTTGAGCCGCGCGGGTTCTCCTACAATGAGCAGTTCTTC.

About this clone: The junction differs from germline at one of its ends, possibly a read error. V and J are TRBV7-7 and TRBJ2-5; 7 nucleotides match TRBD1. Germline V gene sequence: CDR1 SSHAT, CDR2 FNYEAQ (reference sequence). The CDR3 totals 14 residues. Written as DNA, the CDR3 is TGTGCTAGCAGCTTACTTGAGGGGGCAGAGACCCAGTACTTC. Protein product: CASSLLEGAETQYF.

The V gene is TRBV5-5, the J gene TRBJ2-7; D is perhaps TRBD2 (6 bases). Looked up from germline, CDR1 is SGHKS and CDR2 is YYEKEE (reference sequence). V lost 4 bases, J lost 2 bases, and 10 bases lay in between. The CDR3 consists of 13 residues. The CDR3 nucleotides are TGTGCCAGCAGCCCCGGGGAGGCCTACGAGCAGTACGTC. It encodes CASSPGEAYEQYV.

CDR3 amino acids: CATSREARRGEQETQYF. DNA for the CDR3: TGTGCCACCAGCAGAGAAGCCAGGCGGGGAGAACAAGAGACCCAGTACTTC. The chain joins TRBV15 to TRBJ2-5; maybe TRBD2 (6 bases). The length of the CDR3 is 17 residues. Trimming cost V 0 bases and J 2 bases, with 16 bases left between them. CDR1 and CDR2 (germline): LNHNV, YYDKDF (reference sequence).

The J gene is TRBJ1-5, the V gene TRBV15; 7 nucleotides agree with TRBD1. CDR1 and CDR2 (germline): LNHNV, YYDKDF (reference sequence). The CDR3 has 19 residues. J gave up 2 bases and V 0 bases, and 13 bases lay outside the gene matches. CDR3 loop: CATSRDQRGQGQGNQPQHF. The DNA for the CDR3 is TGTGCCACCAGCAGAGACCAGAGGGGGCAGGGTCAAGGCAATCAGCCCCAGCATTTT.

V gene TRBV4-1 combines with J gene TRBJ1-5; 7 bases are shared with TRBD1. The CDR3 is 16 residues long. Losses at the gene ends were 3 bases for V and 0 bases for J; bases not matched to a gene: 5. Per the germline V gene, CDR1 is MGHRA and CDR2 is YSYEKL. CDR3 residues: CASSHPGTDSNQPQHF. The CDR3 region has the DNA TGCGCCAGCAGCCATCCAGGGACAGATAGCAATCAGCCCCAGCATTTT.

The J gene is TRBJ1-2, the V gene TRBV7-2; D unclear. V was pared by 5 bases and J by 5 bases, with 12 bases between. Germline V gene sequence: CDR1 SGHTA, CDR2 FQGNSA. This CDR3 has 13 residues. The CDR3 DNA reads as TGTGCCAGCAGCGACCGCCAGAGGTATGGCTACACCTTC. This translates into CASSDRQRYGYTF.

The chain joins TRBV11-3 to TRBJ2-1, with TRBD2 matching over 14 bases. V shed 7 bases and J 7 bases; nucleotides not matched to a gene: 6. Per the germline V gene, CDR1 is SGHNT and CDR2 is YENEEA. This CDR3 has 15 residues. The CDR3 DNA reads TGTGCCAGCACTCGAGGGACTAGCGGGAGTAATGAGCAGTTCTTC. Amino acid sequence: CASTRGTSGSNEQFF.

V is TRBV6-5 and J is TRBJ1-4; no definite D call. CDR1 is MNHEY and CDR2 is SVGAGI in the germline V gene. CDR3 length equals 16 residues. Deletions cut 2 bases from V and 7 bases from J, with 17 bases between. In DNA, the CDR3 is TGTGCCAGCAGTTACGAAGGTGGGATGAATTTTGAAAAACTGTTTTTT. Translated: CASSYEGGMNFEKLFF.

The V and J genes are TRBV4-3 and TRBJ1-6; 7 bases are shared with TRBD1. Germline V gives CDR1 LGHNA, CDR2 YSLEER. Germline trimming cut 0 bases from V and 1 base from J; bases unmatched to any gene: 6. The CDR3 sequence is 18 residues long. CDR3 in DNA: TGCGCCAGCAGCCAAGATCATAAGGGGGCGTCCTATAATTCACCCCTCCACTTT. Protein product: CASSQDHKGASYNSPLHF.

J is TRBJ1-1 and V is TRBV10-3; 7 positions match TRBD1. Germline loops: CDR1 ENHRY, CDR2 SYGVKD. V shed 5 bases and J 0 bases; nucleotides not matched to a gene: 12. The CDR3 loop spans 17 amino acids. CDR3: CAISKTGTETMNTEAFF. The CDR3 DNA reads TGTGCCATCAGTAAAACCGGGACAGAAACTATGAACACTGAAGCTTTCTTT.

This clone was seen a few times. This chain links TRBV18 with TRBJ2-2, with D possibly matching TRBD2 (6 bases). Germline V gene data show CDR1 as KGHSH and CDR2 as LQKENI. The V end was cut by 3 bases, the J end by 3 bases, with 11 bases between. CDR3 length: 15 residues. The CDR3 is CASSPWTTYTGELFF. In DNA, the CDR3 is TGTGCCAGCTCACCCTGGACTACCTACACCGGGGAGCTGTTTTTT.